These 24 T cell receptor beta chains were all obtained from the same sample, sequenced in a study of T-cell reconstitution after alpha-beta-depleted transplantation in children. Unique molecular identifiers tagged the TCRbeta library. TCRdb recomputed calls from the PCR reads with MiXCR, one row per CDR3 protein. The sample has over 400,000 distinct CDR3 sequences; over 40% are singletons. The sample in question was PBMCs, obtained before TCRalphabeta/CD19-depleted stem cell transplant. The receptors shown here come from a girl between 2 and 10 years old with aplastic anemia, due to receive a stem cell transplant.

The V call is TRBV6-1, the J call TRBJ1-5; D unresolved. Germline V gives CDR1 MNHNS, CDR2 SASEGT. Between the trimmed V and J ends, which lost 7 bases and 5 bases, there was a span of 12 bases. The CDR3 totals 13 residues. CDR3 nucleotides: TGTGCCAGCATGGAGAGTCCTCATCAGCCCCAGCATTTT. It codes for CASMESPHQPQHF.

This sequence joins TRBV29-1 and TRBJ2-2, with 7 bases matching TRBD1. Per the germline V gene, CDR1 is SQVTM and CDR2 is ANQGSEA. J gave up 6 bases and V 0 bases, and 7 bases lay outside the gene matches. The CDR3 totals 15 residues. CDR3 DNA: TGCAGCGTTGAAGAGCCGACAGGGCTGCCCGGGGAGCTGTTTTTT. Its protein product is CSVEEPTGLPGELFF.

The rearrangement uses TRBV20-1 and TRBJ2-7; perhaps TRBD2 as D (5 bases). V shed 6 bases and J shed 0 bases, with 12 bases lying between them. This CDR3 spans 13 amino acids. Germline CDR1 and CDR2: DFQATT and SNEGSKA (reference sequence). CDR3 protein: CSAAGLPSYEQYF. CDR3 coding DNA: TGCAGTGCCGCGGGCCTTCCCTCCTACGAGCAGTACTTC.

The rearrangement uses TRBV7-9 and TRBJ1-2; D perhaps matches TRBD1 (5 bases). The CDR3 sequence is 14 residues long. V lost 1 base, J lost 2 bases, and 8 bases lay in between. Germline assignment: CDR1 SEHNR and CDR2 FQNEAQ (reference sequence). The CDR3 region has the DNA TGTGCCAGCAGCTTAGGACCAGGGAACTATGGCTACACCTTC. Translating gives CASSLGPGNYGYTF.

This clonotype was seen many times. CDR3 nucleotides: TGCGCCAGCAGCCAAGATCTGACGGGGGATTGGACCGGGGAGCTGTTTTTT. This sequence encodes CASSQDLTGDWTGELFF. The genes are TRBV4-1 and TRBJ2-2, with D maybe TRBD2 (6 bases). CDR3 length: 17 residues. V lost 0 bases to trimming and J lost 5 bases, with 16 bases between them. Germline V lookup: CDR1 MGHRA, CDR2 YSYEKL.

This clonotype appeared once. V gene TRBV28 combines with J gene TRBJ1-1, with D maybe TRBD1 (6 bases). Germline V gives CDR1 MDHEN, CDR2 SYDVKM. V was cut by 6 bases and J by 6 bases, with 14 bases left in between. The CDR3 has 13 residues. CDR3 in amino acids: CASSWGASSEAFF. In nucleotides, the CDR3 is TGTGCCAGCAGCTGGGGGGCGAGCTCTGAAGCTTTCTTT. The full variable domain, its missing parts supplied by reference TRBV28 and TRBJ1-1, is DVKVTQSSRYLVKRTGEKVFLECVQDMDHENMFWYRQDPGLGLRLIYFSYDVKMKEKGDIPEGYSVSREKKERFSLILESASTNQTSMYLCASSWGASSEAFFGQGTRLTVV.

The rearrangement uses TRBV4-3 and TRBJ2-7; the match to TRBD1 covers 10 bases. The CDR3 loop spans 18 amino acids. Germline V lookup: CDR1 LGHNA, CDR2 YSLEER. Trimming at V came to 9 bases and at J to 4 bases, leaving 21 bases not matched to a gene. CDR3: CASFSGQGRRGVTYEQYF. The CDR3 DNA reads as TGCGCCAGTTTCTCGGGACAGGGGCGTCGAGGGGTTACTTACGAGCAGTACTTC.

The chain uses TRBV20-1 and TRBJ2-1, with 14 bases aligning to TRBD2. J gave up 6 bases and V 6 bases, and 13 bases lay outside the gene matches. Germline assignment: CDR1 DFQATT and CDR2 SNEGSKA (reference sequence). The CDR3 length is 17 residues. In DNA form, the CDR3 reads TGCAGTGCCAAGGGACTAGCGGGAGTGATAGCGGGCAATGAGCAGTTCTTC. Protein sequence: CSAKGLAGVIAGNEQFF.

The CDR3 here is CASSSLKRGAYEQYF. The CDR3 nucleotides read TGTGCCAGCAGTTCCCTCAAGCGGGGGGCCTACGAGCAGTACTTC. This sequence joins TRBV28 and TRBJ2-7, with 9 bases aligning to TRBD2. The CDR3 contains 15 residues. Germline CDR1 is MDHEN and CDR2 is SYDVKM. Unmatched junction bases numbered 6, after V lost 4 bases and J lost 2 bases.

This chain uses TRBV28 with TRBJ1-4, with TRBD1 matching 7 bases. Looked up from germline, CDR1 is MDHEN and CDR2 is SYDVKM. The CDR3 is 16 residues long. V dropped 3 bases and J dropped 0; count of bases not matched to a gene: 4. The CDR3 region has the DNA TGTGCCAGCAGTTTCGGACAGGCCGCAACTAATGAAAAACTGTTTTTT. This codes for CASSFGQAATNEKLFF.

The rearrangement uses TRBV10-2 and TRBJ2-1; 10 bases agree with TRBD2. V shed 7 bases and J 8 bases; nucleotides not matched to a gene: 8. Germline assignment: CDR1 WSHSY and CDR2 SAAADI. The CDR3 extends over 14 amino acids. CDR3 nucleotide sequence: TGCGCCAGCACGGTCAGCGGGAGGGGCGATGAGCAGTTCTTC. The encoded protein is CASTVSGRGDEQFF.

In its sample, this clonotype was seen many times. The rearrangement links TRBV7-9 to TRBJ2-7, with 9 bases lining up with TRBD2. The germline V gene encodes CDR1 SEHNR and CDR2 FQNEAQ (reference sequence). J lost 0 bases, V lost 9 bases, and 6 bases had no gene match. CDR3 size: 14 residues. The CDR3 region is CASSSGRISYEQYF. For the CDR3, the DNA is TGTGCCAGTTCGAGCGGGAGGATCTCCTACGAGCAGTACTTC.

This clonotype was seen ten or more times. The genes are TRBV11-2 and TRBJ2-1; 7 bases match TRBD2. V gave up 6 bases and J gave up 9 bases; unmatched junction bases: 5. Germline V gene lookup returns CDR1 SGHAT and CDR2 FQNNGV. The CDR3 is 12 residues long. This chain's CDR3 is CASSSSGSEQFF. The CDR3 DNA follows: TGTGCCAGCAGTTCTAGCGGTAGTGAGCAGTTCTTC. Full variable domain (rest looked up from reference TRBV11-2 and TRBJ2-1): EAGVAQSPRYKIIEKRQSVAFWCNPISGHATLYWYQQILGQGPKLLIQFQNNGVVDDSQLPKDRFSAERLKGVDSTLKIQPAKLEDSAVYLCASSSSGSEQFFGPGTRLTVL.

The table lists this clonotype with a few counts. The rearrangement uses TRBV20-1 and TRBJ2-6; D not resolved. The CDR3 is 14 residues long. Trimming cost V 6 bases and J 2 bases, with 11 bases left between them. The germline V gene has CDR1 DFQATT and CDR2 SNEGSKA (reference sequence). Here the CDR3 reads CSARTEAGANVLTF. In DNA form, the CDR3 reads TGCAGTGCGCGGACGGAAGCTGGGGCCAACGTCCTGACTTTC.

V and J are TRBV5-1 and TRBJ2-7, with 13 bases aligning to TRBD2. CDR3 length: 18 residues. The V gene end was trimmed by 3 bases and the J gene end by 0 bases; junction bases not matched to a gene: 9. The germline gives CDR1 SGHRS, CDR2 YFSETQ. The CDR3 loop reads CASSSGLAGVFASYEQYF. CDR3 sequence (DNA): TGCGCCAGCAGCTCTGGACTAGCGGGAGTATTCGCCTCCTACGAGCAGTACTTC.

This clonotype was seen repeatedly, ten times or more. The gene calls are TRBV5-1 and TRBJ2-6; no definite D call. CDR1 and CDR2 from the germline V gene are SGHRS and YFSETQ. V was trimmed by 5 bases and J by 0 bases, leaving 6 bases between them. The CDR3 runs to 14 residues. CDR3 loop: CASSRTSGANVLTF. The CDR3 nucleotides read TGCGCCAGCAGTCGTACCTCTGGGGCCAACGTCCTGACTTTC.

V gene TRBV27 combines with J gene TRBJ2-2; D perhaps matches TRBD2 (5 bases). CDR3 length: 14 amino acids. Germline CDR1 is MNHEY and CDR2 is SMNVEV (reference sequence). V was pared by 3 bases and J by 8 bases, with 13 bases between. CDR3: CASSFWTTGGELFF. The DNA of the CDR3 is TGTGCCAGCAGTTTTTGGACCACGGGGGGGGAGCTGTTTTTT.

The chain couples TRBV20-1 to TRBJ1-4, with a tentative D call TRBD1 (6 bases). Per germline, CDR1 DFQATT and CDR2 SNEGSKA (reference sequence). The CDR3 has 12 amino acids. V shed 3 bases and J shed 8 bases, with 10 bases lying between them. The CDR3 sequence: CSASGGREKLFF. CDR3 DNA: TGCAGTGCTAGCGGGGGCCGGGAAAAACTGTTTTTT.

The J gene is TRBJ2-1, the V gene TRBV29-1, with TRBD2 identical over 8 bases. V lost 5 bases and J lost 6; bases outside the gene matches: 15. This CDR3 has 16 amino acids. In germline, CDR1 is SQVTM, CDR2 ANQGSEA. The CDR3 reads CSVQGLAIHHSNEQFF. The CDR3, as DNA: TGCAGCGTTCAAGGACTAGCCATTCACCACTCCAATGAGCAGTTCTTC.

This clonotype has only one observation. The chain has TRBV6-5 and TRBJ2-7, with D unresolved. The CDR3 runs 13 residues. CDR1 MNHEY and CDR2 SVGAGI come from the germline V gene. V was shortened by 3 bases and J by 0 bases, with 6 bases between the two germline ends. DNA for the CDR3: TGTGCCAGCAGTTATAAGTTCTCCTACGAGCAGTACTTC. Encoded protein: CASSYKFSYEQYF.

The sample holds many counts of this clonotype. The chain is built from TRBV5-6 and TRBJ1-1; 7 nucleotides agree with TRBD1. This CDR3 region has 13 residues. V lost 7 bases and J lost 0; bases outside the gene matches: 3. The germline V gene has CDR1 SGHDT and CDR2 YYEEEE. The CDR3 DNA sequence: TGTGCCAGCCGGGACAGTATGAACACTGAAGCTTTCTTT. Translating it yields CASRDSMNTEAFF.

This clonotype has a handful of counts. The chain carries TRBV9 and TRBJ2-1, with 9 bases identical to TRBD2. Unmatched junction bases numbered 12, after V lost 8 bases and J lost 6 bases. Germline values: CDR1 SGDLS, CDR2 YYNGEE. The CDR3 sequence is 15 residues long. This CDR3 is CASTPSGKSFNEQFF. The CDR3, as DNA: TGTGCCAGTACACCTAGCGGGAAAAGTTTCAATGAGCAGTTCTTC.

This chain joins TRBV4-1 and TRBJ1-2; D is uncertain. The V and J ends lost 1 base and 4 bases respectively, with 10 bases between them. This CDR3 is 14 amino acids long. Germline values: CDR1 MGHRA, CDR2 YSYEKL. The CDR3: CASSQVVGVYGYTF. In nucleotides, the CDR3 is TGCGCCAGCAGCCAAGTCGTAGGCGTCTATGGCTACACCTTC.

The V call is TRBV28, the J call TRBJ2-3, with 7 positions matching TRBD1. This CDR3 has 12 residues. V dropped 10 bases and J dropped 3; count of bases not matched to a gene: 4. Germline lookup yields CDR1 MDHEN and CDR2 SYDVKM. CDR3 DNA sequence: TGTGCCACTACGGACAGGACAGATACGCAGTATTTT. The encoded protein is CATTDRTDTQYF.